The present T cell receptor (beta chain) was sequenced within a study of blood T cell repertoires in COVID-19. Overall study: The United States, Italy and Spain provided the acute and convalescent COVID-19 samples. The cDNA or gDNA used as material had been derived from T cells, B-cell-depleted T cells, or PBMCs.

Per the original data handling: How many nucleated cells were present was estimated from reference gene primer amplification. This table comes from immunoSEQ multiplex PCR, and its TCRdb copy is limited to in-frame clones, with some not included. That table is the source of V, J and clone size, and D and trimming were worked out from the DNA. The data show around 200,000 clones, around 83% seen once. Per the germline V gene, CDR1 is KGHSH and CDR2 is LQKENI. J lost 2 bases, V lost 2 bases, and 8 bases had no gene match. This CDR3 contains 16 residues. Sequencing input: peripheral blood. This sequence joins TRBV18 and TRBJ1-1, with 7 nucleotides matching TRBD1. This sequence was found in a woman in her forties or fifties with acute or convalescent COVID-19. The chain's CDR3 is CASSPSRGLSNTEAFF. The CDR3 DNA follows: TGTGCCAGCTCACCAAGCAGGGGGTTGTCTAACACTGAAGCTTTCTTT.